This is a list of T cell receptor beta chains from one sample in a study of T cells in Graves' hyperthyroidism and ophthalmopathy. TCRdb re-called the multiplex PCR reads with MiXCR, one entry per CDR3 protein. The profile shows some 760,000 distinct CDR3 sequences, around 15% of them singletons. Sequenced: blood. Every receptor here comes from a woman between 18 and 30 years old with Graves' hyperthyroidism. The CDR3 runs from the conserved cysteine through the conserved F or W. The order of the fields is J gene, D gene, V gene, CDR3 protein. A D gene is named only where the DNA matches it firmly.

>TRBJ2-5|TRBD2|TRBV11-2
CASSFGLAGETQYF
>TRBJ2-1|-|TRBV20-1
CSASRSPGTHNEQFF
>TRBJ1-2|-|TRBV18
CASLKTSGYGYTF
>TRBJ1-2|-|TRBV30
CAWSVLTSYYGYTF
>TRBJ1-1|-|TRBV27
CASSSSDGPPNTEAFF
>TRBJ1-3|-|TRBV9
CASSRGSVSGNTIYF
>TRBJ2-2|-|TRBV2
CASSLRELFF
>TRBJ2-3|-|TRBV24-1
CATSDAPGGRSDTQYF
>TRBJ1-1|TRBD1|TRBV20-1
CSARTGGNSEAFF
>TRBJ2-3|TRBD2|TRBV19
CASRLAGVGDTQYF
>TRBJ1-6|-|TRBV9
CASSVDDNSPLHF
>TRBJ1-1|-|TRBV5-1
CASTPSGTNTEAFF
>TRBJ1-2|-|TRBV6-1
CASSKLLANYGYTF
>TRBJ1-1|-|TRBV30
CAWSLFRNTEAFF
>TRBJ1-1|-|TRBV2
CASSEAGGAFF
>TRBJ2-5|TRBD1|TRBV30
CAWSLTGTGEYF
>TRBJ1-6|-|TRBV5-6
CASSLATRGSPLHF
>TRBJ2-2|-|TRBV19
CASSSVGDITGELFF
>TRBJ2-1|-|TRBV20-1
CSTISGGIASYNEQFF
>TRBJ1-5|-|TRBV15
CATSVGAYSNQPQHF
>TRBJ2-7|TRBD1|TRBV12-3/TRBV12-4
CASRPGQSSYEQYF
>TRBJ2-5|TRBD1|TRBV10-3
CAISERTGNGETQYF
>TRBJ2-5|-|TRBV19
CASSIDKETQYF
>TRBJ2-1|-|TRBV7-8
CATTRQSNEQFF
>TRBJ2-2|TRBD2|TRBV7-6
CASSQLGGVSGTSGNTGELFF
>TRBJ2-2|TRBD2|TRBV30
CAWNSWPRGRADGELFF
>TRBJ2-3|-|TRBV9
CASSPPSEDTQYF
>TRBJ2-1|-|TRBV7-2
CASSLQGWDSYNEQFF